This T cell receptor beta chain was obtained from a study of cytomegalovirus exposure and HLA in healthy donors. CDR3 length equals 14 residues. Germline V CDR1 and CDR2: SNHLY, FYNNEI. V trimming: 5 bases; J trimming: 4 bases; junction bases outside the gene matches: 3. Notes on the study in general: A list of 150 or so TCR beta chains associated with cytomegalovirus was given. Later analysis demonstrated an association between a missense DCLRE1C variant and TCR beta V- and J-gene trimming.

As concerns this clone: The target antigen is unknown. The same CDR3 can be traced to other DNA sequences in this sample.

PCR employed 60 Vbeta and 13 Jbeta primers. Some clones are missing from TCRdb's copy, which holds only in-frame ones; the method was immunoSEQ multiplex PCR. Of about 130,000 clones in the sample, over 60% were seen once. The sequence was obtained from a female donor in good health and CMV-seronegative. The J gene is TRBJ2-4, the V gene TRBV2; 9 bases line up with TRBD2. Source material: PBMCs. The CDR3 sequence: CASSSGLAKNIQYF. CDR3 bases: TGTGCCAGCAGTTCGGGACTAGCTAAAAACATTCAGTACTTC.